This TCR beta chain stems from a study of spatial heterogeneity in lung cancer (dated by TCRdb to the late 2010s). At the level of the whole study: The donors were about 71 patients from the lung TRACERx cohort who had early-stage, untreated non-small cell lung cancer. Follow-up PBMC samples were sequenced whenever available, with the median time to follow-up being around 25 months after resection. More beta-chain than alpha-chain transcripts were consistently detected, likely reflecting higher beta-chain transcript abundance. In the raw uncorrected reads, each unique combination of TCR and UMI appeared more than ten times on average. TCR alpha and beta repertoires were quantitatively compared across multiple tumor regions, matched nontumor lung and blood in non-small cell lung cancer. The study linked features of the TCR repertoire to counts of nonsynonymous mutations, which were determined by whole-exome sequencing of tumor tissue. At surgery, both alpha and beta chains were TCR-sequenced in roughly 230 tumor regions, fewer than 80 matched nontumor lung samples and around 50 PBMC samples.

What the authors observed across the whole study: Confirming at a functional level the hypothesis that regional TCRs recognize regional mutations was considered to require additional single-cell paired TCR alpha and beta sequencing. Only approximately 15 patients were included in the comparisons of baseline and follow-up blood repertoires. Ubiquitous expanded tumor TCRs showed up in blood more often at tumor resection than at routine follow-up.

Many counts were recorded for this clonotype. Its binding antigen is unknown. There are no base qualities to consult, and no much larger clone falls within one base. The library was made by 5' RACE. For sequencing, a NextSeq 500 was employed. The TCR library protocol attached a unique molecular identifier to each TCR cDNA molecule to allow correction of PCR and sequencing errors. The authors' pipeline ran thus. Decombinator tools were used for TCR identification, UMI-based error correction and CDR3 extraction. TCRs above a frequency of 2 per 1,000, corresponding to the top 1% of the tumor frequency distribution, were defined as expanded. Rényi diversity was computed with the R vegan package after subsampling each repertoire 100 times to 5,000 TCRs. CDR3 similarity networks were built from amino acid triplet string-kernel similarity, with CDR3s being connected when pairwise similarity was above 0.82. TCRdb trimmed the raw reads at Q25, called clones with MiXCR and kept productive beta chains. Rows with one shared CDR3 protein collapse into an entry with the most common genes and DNA. The V and J calls and clone size come from TCRdb's table, not from the authors' own analysis. Here the sample has roughly 29,000 distinct CDR3 sequences; about 5.2% occur a single time. The biggest ten clones account for around 24% of the sample.

In the paper's terms, the time point label means: blood at routine non-recurrence follow-up after resection. TCR sequencing used whole RNA extracted from tumor and nontumor lung tissue, or from cryopreserved PBMC samples, without cell sorting. Only patients for whom sufficient RNA was available from at least two tumor regions were selected for TCR sequencing. CDR1 and CDR2 are read off the germline V gene as KGHDR and SFDVKD. From the cysteine up to the phenylalanine, the CDR3 has a length of 15 residues. The CDR3 DNA has 45 bases and is translated from base 1. V ends up 5 bases short and J 4 bases short, with an unmatched junction base count of 6.

This clonotype was sampled from a female donor with early-stage non-small cell lung cancer. The sequences come from PBMCs, collected at follow-up. This sequence uses TRBV24-1 and TRBJ2-1; 8 middle bases align to TRBD2. The CDR3 corresponds to CATSALGLDYNEQFF. Read as DNA, the sequence is TGTGCCACCAGTGCTCTGGGACTAGATTACAATGAGCAGTTCTTC.